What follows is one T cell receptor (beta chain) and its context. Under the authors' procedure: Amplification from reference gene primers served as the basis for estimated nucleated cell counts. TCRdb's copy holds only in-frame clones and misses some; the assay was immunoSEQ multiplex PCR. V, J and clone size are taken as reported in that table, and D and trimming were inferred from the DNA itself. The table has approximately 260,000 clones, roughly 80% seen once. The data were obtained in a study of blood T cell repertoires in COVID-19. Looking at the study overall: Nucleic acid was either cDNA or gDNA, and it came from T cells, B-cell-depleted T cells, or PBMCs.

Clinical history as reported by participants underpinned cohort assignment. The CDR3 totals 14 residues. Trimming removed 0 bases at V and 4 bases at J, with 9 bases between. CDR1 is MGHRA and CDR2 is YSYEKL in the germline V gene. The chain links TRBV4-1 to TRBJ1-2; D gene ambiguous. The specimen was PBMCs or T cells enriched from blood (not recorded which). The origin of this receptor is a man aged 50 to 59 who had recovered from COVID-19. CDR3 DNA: TGCGCCAGCAGCCAAGAGAAAGCCGTCTATGGCTACACCTTC. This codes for CASSQEKAVYGYTF.